These T cell receptor beta chains were read from a single sample in a study of T cells after yellow fever vaccination. TCRdb independently ran MiXCR on the 5' RACE reads; one entry per CDR3 protein. The sample shows tens of thousands of distinct CDR3 sequences, approximately 7% of them seen only once. This material consisted of CD8+ T cells sorted from PBMCs, taken 15 days after the yellow fever booster vaccination. The origin of the receptors is a young man who received the YFV17D yellow fever vaccine. The CDR3 runs from the conserved cysteine through the conserved F or W. The D gene is left open where the match is weak. Rows may omit the clone size; those that give it use once, few, many or a size class.

cdr3_aa	cdr3_nt	v_call	j_call	d_call	clone_size	cdr3_length
CSVQQGLTGNEQFF	TGCAGCGTACAACAGGGCCTGACGGGCAATGAGCAGTTCTTC	TRBV29-1	TRBJ2-1	NA	many	14
CASSPPGTRTLYEQYF	TGTGCCAGCAGCCCGCCCGGGACTAGAACACTCTACGAGCAGTACTTC	TRBV5-8	TRBJ2-7	TRBD2	many	16
CASSVGTASYNEQFF	TGTGCCAGCAGCGTGGGGACGGCCTCCTACAATGAGCAGTTCTTC	TRBV7-2	TRBJ2-1	NA	few	15
CASSLERRETQYF	TGTGCCAGCAGCCTGGAGAGGCGGGAGACCCAGTACTTC	TRBV3-1	TRBJ2-5	NA	many	13
CSVHTSGRAEQYF	TGCAGCGTACACACTAGCGGGAGGGCCGAGCAGTACTTC	TRBV29-1	TRBJ2-7	TRBD2	NA	13
CASSLGTDNEQFF	TGTGCCAGCAGCTTAGGTACAGACAATGAGCAGTTCTTC	TRBV7-7	TRBJ2-1	NA	many	13
CASSLALTGLTEAFF	TGTGCCAGCAGCTTAGCACTGACAGGGTTAACTGAAGCTTTCTTT	TRBV7-2	TRBJ1-1	TRBD1	many	15
CASSLLEGYEQYF	TGTGCCAGCAGCTTATTGGAAGGTTACGAGCAGTACTTC	TRBV7-2	TRBJ2-7	NA	many	13
CASSKTGSGELTDTQYF	TGTGCCAGCAGCAAGACAGGGTCCGGAGAGCTGACAGATACGCAGTATTTT	TRBV13	TRBJ2-3	TRBD1	many	17
CSARDLSGGPYEQYF	TGCAGTGCTAGAGATCTCTCCGGGGGGCCCTACGAGCAGTACTTC	TRBV20-1	TRBJ2-7	NA	many	15
CASSYDSLTDTQYF	TGTGCCAGCAGCTACGACAGCCTCACAGATACGCAGTATTTT	TRBV11-2	TRBJ2-3	NA	few	14
CASSPGTETYEQYF	TGTGCCAGCAGCCCCGGGACAGAAACCTACGAGCAGTACTTC	TRBV5-4	TRBJ2-7	TRBD1	many	14
CASSLAENEQFF	TGTGCCAGCAGCTTAGCGGAGAATGAGCAGTTCTTC	TRBV7-6	TRBJ2-1	NA	many	12
CGAFDLRREQFF	TGTGGCGCCTTTGATTTGAGACGGGAGCAGTTCTTC	TRBV24-1	TRBJ2-1	NA	NA	12
CGASDFREERGYTF	TGTGGGGCCAGTGATTTCAGGGAGGAGCGGGGCTACACCTTC	TRBV24-1	TRBJ1-2	NA	NA	14
CAISDRETQYF	TGTGCCATCAGTGATCGGGAGACCCAGTACTTC	TRBV10-3	TRBJ2-5	NA	many	11
CASSPGQNTGELFF	TGTGCCAGCTCACCAGGACAGAACACCGGGGAGCTGTTTTTT	TRBV18	TRBJ2-2	NA	few	14